These T cell receptor beta chains were read from a single sample in a study of T-cell memory formation after mild COVID-19. From the 5' RACE reads, TCRdb called clonotypes with MiXCR, one entry per CDR3 protein. The sample carries some 160,000 distinct CDR3 sequences, around 13% recorded once. The sample comprised PBMCs or a T cell subset sorted from them (not recorded which). The receptors stem from a man younger than 30 who had mild COVID-19 (a few samples of this study predate the infection). Cell type and time point are not known. Both conserved end residues are part of each CDR3. D genes are given only for firm matches. Where a row states a size, it is once, few, many or the class of an expanded clone; other rows omit it.

j_call | d_call | v_call | clone_size | cdr3_aa | cdr3_nt
TRBJ1-6 | . | TRBV7-6 | . | CASSLAGPPNSPLHF | TGTGCCAGCAGCTTAGCGGGACCGCCTAATTCACCCCTCCACTTT
TRBJ2-3 | TRBD2 | TRBV3-1 | . | CASSHHGGGGTDTQYF | TGTGCCAGCAGCCACCATGGCGGGGGAGGGACAGATACGCAGTATTTT
TRBJ2-3 | TRBD2 | TRBV9 | . | CASSVASGGMDTQYF | TGTGCCAGCAGCGTTGCTAGCGGGGGAATGGATACGCAGTATTTT
TRBJ2-1 | TRBD2 | TRBV6-2/TRBV6-3 | . | CASSYGGGLAEHW | TGTGCCAGCAGTTACGGAGGCGGCCTAGCGGAACACTGG
TRBJ1-5 | . | TRBV5-1 | few | CASRQDSNQPQHF | TGCGCCAGCAGACAGGATAGCAATCAGCCCCAGCATTTT
TRBJ1-2 | TRBD1 | TRBV6-5 | . | CASSYSPPGTGYGYTF | TGTGCCAGCAGTTACTCTCCCCCCGGGACAGGTTATGGCTACACCTTC
TRBJ2-2 | . | TRBV24-1 | . | CATSDLKRGVTGELFF | TGTGCCACCAGTGATTTAAAACGGGGAGTAACCGGGGAGCTGTTTTTT
TRBJ1-5 | . | TRBV20-1 | . | CSASKDSFNQPQHF | TGCAGTGCTAGTAAAGACAGCTTCAATCAGCCCCAGCATTTT
TRBJ2-7 | TRBD1 | TRBV7-8 | few | CASSLETGLYEQYF | TGTGCCAGCAGCTTAGAGACAGGGTTGTACGAGCAGTACTTC
TRBJ2-5 | TRBD2 | TRBV10-3 | . | CAISESTLAGQETQYF | TGTGCCATCAGTGAGTCGACGCTAGCGGGGCAAGAGACCCAGTACTTC
TRBJ2-6 | . | TRBV12-3/TRBV12-4 | few | CASSSSSGANVLTF | TGTGCCAGCAGTTCCAGCTCTGGGGCCAACGTCCTGACTTTC
TRBJ2-1 | . | TRBV5-1 | few | CASSSTREQFF | TGCGCCAGCAGCTCAACTAGGGAGCAGTTCTTC
TRBJ1-1 | TRBD1 | TRBV4-2 | few | CASSPSWAGGLTEAFF | TGTGCCAGCAGCCCCTCATGGGCAGGGGGGCTCACTGAAGCTTTCTTT
TRBJ1-3 | . | TRBV4-3 | many | CASSQAYKVITGNTIYF | TGCGCCAGCAGCCAAGCCTACAAGGTCATAACTGGAAACACCATATATTTT
TRBJ2-2 | . | TRBV21-1 | few | CASSNKIWQENTGELFF | TGTGCCAGCAGCAATAAGATTTGGCAGGAGAACACCGGGGAGCTGTTTTTT
TRBJ1-6 | . | TRBV7-8 | few | CASSLAGGYSYNSPLHF | TGTGCCAGCAGCTTAGCAGGCGGTTACTCCTATAATTCACCCCTCCACTTT
TRBJ1-2 | . | TRBV24-1 | . | CATSAVRGSNYGYTF | TGTGCCACCAGTGCCGTCAGGGGATCCAACTATGGCTACACCTTC